The clone carrying this T cell receptor (beta chain) was recorded only once. This sample is part of a study of read filtering for tumor transcriptome and immune sequencing. V shed 4 bases and J 2 bases; nucleotides not matched to a gene: 10. Looked up from germline, CDR1 is MNHEY and CDR2 is SMNVEV (reference sequence). The CDR3 has 18 residues. Molecular barcoded adaptors covering alpha/delta and beta/gamma chains were used on around 400 ng RNA. TCRdb itself ran the reads through MiXCR, one entry per CDR3 protein. This sample has under 150,000 distinct CDR3 sequences, with about 12% found just once. Input material: a population of CD138-negative cells sorted from bone marrow. The chain couples TRBV27 to TRBJ2-7, with 14 bases aligning to TRBD2. The sequence was obtained from a donor at least 40 years old with multiple myeloma. The CDR3 here is CASSSGTSGSGSPYEQYF. In nucleotides, the CDR3 is TGTGCCAGCAGTTCCGGGACTAGCGGGAGTGGGTCCCCCTACGAGCAGTACTTC.